This TCR beta chain was captured by sequencing in a study of shared clonotypes between healthy human individuals. At the level of the study: Per donor, CD8 memory used one plate, CD8 naive used two, CD4 memory used three and CD4 naive used three.

This CDR3 is 14 amino acids long. V lost 5 bases, J lost 3 bases, and 14 bases lay in between. Germline assignment: CDR1 PRHDT and CDR2 FYEKMQ (reference sequence). The data were produced by immunoSEQ multiplex PCR, yet TCRdb's version contains in-frame clones alone and is incomplete. Of about 2 million clones listed, roughly 95% are singletons. Naive CD8 cells, CD45RO-negative and positively selected for CCR7, excluded terminally differentiated effector memory CD45RA+ cells. Note on this clone: Its antigen is unknown.

Whole-study findings and limits: A small donor pool kept down the genetic and exposure-history diversity that was represented.

J is TRBJ2-7 and V is TRBV13; D not certain. Sequencing used naive CD8+ T cells sorted from blood. The TCR was taken from a man between 18 and 35 years old in good health. The CDR3, as DNA: TGTGCCAGCAGCACCGGGCTCCAACACTACGAGCAGTACTTC. This sequence encodes CASSTGLQHYEQYF.